Included here is one T cell receptor beta chain sequence, with context. With 6 bases clipped from V and 4 bases from J, the junction kept 8 bases outside the gene matches. The CDR3 consists of 14 residues. Germline lookup yields CDR1 MNHEY and CDR2 SMNVEV (reference sequence). These data come from a study of brain T cells in children with intractable seizures. Sequencing was limited to surgery cases with top T cell transcript signatures in brain tissue. At least one anti-epileptic drug was given before surgery. Data came from immunoSEQ multiplex PCR; TCRdb stores just in-frame clones and leaves some out. Among around 80,000 clones listed, 91% were seen once.

This sequence originates from a girl aged 2-9 years with Rasmussen encephalitis and intractable seizures. This specimen consisted of peripheral blood, obtained at surgery. This chain joins TRBV27 and TRBJ1-2, with 7 positions matching TRBD1. CDR3 nucleotide sequence: TGTGCCAGCAGGGGAAGGGACAGCTCCTATGGCTACACCTTC. This sequence encodes CASRGRDSSYGYTF.